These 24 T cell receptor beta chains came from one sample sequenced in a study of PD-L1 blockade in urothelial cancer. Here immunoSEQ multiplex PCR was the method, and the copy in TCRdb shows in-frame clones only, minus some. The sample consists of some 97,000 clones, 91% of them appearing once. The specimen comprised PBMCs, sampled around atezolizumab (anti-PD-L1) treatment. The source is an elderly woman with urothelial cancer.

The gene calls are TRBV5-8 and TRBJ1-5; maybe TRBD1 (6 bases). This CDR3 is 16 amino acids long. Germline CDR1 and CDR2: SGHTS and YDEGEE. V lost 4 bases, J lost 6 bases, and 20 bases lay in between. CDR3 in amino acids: CASSLPTGNSRQPQHF. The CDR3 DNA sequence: TGTGCCAGCAGCCTACCGACAGGTAATTCACGTCAGCCCCAGCATTTT.

The CDR3 sequence: CASAQGLAGGYLEQFF. CDR3 in DNA: TGTGCTAGTGCTCAGGGACTAGCGGGAGGTTACCTTGAGCAGTTCTTC. V and J are TRBV12-5 and TRBJ2-1; 15 positions agree with TRBD2. The CDR3 runs 16 residues. The germline gives CDR1 LGHNT, CDR2 FRNRAP. The J segment lost 9 bases and the V segment lost 7 bases, leaving 10 bases of the junction unmatched.

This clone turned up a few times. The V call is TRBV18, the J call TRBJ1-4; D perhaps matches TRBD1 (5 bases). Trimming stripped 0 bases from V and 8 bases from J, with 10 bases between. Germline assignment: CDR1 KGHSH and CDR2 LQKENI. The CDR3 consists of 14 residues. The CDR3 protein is CASSPPAGGEKLFF. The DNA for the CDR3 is TGTGCCAGCTCACCACCGGCCGGGGGAGAAAAACTGTTTTTT.

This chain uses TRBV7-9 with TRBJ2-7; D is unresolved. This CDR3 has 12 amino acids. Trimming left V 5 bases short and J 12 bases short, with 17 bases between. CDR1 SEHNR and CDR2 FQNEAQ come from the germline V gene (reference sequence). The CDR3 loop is CASSQTGEFMYF. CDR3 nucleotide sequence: TGTGCCAGCAGCCAAACCGGAGAGTTTATGTACTTC.

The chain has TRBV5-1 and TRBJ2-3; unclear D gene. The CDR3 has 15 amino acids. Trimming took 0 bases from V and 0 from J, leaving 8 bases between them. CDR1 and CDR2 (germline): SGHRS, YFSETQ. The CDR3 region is CASSLGQTSTDTQYF. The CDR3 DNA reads TGCGCCAGCAGCTTGGGGCAGACTAGCACAGATACGCAGTATTTT.

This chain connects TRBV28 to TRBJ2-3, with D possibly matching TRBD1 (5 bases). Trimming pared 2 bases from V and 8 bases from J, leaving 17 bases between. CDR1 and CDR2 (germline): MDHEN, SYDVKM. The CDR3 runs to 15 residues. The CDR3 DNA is TGTGCCAGCAGTTTAGGGCCCCAAGGGGTCGGTACGCAGTATTTT. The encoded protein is CASSLGPQGVGTQYF.

The CDR3 loop reads CATSRGGLAGVEQYF. In DNA, the CDR3 is TGTGCCACCAGCAGGGGGGGACTAGCGGGAGTTGAGCAGTACTTC. The chain recombines TRBV15 with TRBJ2-7; TRBD2 aligns across 14 bases. This CDR3 spans 15 amino acids. V lost 3 bases to trimming and J lost 7 bases; unmatched junction nucleotides: 5. CDR1 and CDR2 (germline): LNHNV, YYDKDF (reference sequence). Drawing the rest from reference TRBV15 and TRBJ2-7, the complete variable domain is DAMVIQNPRYQVTQFGKPVTLSCSQTLNHNVMYWYQQKSSQAPKLLFHYYDKDFNNEADTPDNFQSRRPNTSFCFLDIRSPGLGDTAMYLCATSRGGLAGVEQYFGPGTRLTVT.

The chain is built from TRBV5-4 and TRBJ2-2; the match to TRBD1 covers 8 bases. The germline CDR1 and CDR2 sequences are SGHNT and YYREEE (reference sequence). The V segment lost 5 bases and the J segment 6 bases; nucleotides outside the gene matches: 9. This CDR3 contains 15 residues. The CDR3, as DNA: TGTGCCAGCAGTATTCAGGGGGCGGGTGCCGGGGAGCTGTTTTTT. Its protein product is CASSIQGAGAGELFF.

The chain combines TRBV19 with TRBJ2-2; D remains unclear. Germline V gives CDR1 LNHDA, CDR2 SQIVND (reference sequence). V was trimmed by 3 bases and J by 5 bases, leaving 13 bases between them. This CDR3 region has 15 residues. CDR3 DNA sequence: TGTGCCAGTAGTATTGCCTTGGAGTCGACCGGGGAGCTGTTTTTT. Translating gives CASSIALESTGELFF.

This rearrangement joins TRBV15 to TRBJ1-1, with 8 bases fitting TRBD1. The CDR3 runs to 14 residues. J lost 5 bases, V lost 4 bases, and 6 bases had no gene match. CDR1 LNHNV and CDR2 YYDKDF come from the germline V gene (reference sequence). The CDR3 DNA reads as TGTGCCACCAGCATAGGACAGGGATATACTGAAGCTTTCTTT. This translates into CATSIGQGYTEAFF.

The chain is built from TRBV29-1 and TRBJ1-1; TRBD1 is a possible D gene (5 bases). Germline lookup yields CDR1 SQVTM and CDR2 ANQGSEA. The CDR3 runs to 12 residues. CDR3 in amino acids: CSGGTANTEAFF. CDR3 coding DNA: TGCAGTGGGGGGACTGCGAACACTGAAGCTTTCTTT.

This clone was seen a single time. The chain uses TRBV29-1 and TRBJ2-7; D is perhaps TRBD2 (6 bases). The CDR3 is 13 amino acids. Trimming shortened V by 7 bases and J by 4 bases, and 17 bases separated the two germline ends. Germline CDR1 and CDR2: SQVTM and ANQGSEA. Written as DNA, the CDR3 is TGCAGCGCTGCGGGGTCAGGTGGGTACGAGCAGTACTTC. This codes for CSAAGSGGYEQYF.

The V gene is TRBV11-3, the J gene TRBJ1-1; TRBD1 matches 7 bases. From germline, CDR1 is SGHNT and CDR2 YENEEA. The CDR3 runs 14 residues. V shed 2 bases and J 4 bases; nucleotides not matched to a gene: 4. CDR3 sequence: CASSLSQGGTEAFF. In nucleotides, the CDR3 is TGTGCCAGCAGCTTAAGTCAGGGGGGCACTGAAGCTTTCTTT.

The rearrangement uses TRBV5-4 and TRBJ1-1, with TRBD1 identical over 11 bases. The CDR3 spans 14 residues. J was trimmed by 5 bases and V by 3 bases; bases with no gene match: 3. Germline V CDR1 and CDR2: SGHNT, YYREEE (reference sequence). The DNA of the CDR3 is TGTGCCAGCAGCTGGGGACAGGGGGAGACTGAAGCTTTCTTT. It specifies CASSWGQGETEAFF.

CDR3 sequence: CAWCEQATHSGYTF. CDR3 DNA sequence: TGTGCCTGGTGTGAACAGGCGACCCATTCTGGCTACACCTTC. This sequence joins TRBV30 and TRBJ1-2; D may be TRBD1 (5 bases). The CDR3 sequence is 14 residues long. Trimming took off 5 bases at V and 7 bases at J, with 20 bases between the two ends. Germline V gives CDR1 GTSNPN, CDR2 SVGIG (reference sequence).

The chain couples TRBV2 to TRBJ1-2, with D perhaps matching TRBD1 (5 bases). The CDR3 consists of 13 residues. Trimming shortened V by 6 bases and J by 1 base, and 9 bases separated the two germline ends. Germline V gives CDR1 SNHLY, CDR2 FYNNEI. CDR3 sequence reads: CASSDSINYGYTF. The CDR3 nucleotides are TGTGCCAGCAGCGACAGTATTAACTATGGCTACACCTTC.

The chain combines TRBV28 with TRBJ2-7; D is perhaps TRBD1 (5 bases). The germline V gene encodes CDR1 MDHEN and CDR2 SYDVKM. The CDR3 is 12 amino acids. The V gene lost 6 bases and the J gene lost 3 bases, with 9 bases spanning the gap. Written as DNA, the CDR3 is TGTGCCAGCAGAAAGGGGTACTACGAGCAGTACTTC. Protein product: CASRKGYYEQYF. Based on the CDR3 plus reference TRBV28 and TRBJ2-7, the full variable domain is DVKVTQSSRYLVKRTGEKVFLECVQDMDHENMFWYRQDPGLGLRLIYFSYDVKMKEKGDIPEGYSVSREKKERFSLILESASTNQTSMYLCASRKGYYEQYFGPGTRLTVT.

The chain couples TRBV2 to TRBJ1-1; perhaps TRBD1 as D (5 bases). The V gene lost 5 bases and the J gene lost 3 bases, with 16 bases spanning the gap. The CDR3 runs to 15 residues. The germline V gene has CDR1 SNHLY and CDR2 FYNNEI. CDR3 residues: CASSRQGRMDTEAFF. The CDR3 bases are TGTGCCAGCAGTCGTCAGGGTAGGATGGACACTGAAGCTTTCTTT.

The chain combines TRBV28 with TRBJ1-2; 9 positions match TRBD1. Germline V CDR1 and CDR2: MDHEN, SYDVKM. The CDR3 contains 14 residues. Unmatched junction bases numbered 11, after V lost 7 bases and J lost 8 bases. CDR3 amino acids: CASTSGGTGLGYTF. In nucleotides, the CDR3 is TGTGCCAGCACCTCCGGCGGGACAGGGCTCGGCTACACCTTC.

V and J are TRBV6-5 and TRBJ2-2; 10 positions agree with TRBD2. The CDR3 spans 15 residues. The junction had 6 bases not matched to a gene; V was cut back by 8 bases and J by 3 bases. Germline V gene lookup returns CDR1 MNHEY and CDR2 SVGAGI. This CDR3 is CASRLAGADTGELFF. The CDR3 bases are TGTGCCAGCCGTCTAGCGGGAGCGGACACCGGGGAGCTGTTTTTT.

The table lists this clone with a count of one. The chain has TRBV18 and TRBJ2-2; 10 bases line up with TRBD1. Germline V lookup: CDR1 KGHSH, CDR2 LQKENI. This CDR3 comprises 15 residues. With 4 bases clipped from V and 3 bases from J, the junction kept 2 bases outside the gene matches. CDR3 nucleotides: TGTGCCAGCTCACAAGGGACAGGGGACACCGGGGAGCTGTTTTTT. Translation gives CASSQGTGDTGELFF.

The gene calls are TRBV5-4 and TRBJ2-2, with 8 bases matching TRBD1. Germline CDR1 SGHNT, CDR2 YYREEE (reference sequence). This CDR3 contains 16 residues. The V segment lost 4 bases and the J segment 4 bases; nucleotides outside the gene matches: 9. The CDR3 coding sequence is TGTGCCAGCAGCCCGGTTCAACAGGGGGGCACCGGGGAGCTGTTTTTT. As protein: CASSPVQQGGTGELFF.

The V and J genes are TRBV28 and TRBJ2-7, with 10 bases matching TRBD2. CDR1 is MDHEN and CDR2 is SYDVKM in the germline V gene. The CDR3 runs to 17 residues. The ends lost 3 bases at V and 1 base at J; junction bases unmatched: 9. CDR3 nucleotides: TGTGCCAGCAGTTTGGGAGCGGGAGGGTTCGGGTCCTACGAGCAGTACTTC. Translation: CASSLGAGGFGSYEQYF.

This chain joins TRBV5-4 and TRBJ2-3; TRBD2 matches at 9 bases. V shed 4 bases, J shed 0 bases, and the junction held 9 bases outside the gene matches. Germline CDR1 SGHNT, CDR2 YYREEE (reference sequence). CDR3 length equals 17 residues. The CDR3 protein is CASSGRISGGSTDTQYF. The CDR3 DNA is TGTGCCAGCAGCGGGCGGATTAGCGGGGGTAGCACAGATACGCAGTATTTT.